Below, one TCR beta chain is given with its context. Described time point: pretreatment peripheral blood. Each patient presented with locally advanced or metastatic urothelial carcinoma. Between 1 and 8 samples, pretreatment and on-treatment, were given by each patient. These data come from a study of PD-L1 blockade in urothelial cancer. Across the whole study: Prior regimens of chemotherapy numbered 0 to 3 per patient. Blood samples contained a median about 150,000 T cells.

This CDR3 is built from 16 residues. The data were produced by immunoSEQ multiplex PCR, yet TCRdb's version contains in-frame clones alone and is incomplete. Of 65,000 to 80,000 clones detected, about nine tenths appear once; the ten largest clones hold around 4.2%. Sequencing was performed on PBMCs, taken around atezolizumab (anti-PD-L1) treatment. The receptor's source is a man between 70 and 80 years old with urothelial cancer. The V call is TRBV21-1, the J call TRBJ1-1. TRBV21-1 is reported as a pseudogene. The CDR3 is CASSSGGRGRLAEAFF. The CDR3 bases are TGTGCCAGCAGCTCAGGCGGGCGAGGGAGACTGGCTGAAGCTTTCTTT.